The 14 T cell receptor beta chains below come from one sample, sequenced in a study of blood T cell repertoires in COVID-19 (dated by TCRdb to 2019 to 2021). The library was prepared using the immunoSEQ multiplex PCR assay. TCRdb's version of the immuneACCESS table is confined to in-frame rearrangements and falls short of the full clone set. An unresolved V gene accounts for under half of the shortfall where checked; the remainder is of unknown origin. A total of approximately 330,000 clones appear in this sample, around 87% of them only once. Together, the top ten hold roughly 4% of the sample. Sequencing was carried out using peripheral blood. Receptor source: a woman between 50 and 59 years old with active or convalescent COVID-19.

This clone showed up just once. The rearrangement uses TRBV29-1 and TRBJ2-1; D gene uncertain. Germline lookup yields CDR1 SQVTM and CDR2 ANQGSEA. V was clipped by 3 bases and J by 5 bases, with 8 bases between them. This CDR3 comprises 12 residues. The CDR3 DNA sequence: TGCAGCGTTGACCGGTCCCACAATGAGCAGTTCTTC. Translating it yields CSVDRSHNEQFF.

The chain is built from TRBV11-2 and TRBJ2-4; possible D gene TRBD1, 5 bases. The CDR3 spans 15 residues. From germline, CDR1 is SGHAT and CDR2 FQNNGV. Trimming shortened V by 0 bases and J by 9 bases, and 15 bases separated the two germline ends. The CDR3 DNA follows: TGTGCCAGCAGCTTAGAACAGGCGGCCGGCAGCATTCAGTACTTC. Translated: CASSLEQAAGSIQYF.

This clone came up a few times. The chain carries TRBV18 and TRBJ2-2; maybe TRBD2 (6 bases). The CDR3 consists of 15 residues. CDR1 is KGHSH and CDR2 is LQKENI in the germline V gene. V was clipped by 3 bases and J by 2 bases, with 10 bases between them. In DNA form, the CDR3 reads TGTGCCAGCTCACCCGAACTAGCCAACACCGGGGAGCTGTTTTTT. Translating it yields CASSPELANTGELFF.

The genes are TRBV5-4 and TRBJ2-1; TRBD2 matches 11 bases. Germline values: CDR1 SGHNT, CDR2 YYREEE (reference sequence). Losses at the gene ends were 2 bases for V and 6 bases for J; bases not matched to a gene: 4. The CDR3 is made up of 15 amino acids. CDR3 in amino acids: CASSLLAGGLNEQFF. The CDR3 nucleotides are TGTGCCAGCAGCTTATTAGCGGGGGGGCTCAATGAGCAGTTCTTC.

In DNA form, the CDR3 reads TGTGCCAGCAGTGAAGAGGCAGGGTCTGGAAACACCATATATTTT. As protein: CASSEEAGSGNTIYF. The rearrangement links TRBV6-4 to TRBJ1-3; weak D call: TRBD1 (5 bases). V was shortened by 3 bases and J by 1 base, with 10 bases between the two germline ends. This CDR3 has 15 amino acids. The germline V gene encodes CDR1 MRHNA and CDR2 SNTAGT.

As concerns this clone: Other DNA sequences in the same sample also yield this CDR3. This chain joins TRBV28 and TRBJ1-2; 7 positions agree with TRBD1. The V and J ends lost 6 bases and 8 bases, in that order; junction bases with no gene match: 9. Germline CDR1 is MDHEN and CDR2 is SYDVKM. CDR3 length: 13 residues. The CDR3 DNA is TGTGCCAGCAGCCCCGGGCAGGGGGGAGGCTACACCTTC. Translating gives CASSPGQGGGYTF.

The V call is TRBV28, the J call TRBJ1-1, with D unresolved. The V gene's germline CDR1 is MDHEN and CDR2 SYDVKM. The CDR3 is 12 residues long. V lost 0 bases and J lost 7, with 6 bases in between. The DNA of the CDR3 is TGTGCCAGCAGTTTATGGGCCGATGAAGCTTTCTTT. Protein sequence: CASSLWADEAFF.

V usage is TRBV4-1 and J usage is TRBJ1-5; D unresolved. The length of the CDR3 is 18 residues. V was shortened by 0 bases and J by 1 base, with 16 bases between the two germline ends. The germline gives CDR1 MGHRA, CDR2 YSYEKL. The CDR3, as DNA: TGCGCCAGCAGCCAAGATCCCGCGACACCGGGAAGCAATCAGCCCCAGCATTTT. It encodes CASSQDPATPGSNQPQHF.

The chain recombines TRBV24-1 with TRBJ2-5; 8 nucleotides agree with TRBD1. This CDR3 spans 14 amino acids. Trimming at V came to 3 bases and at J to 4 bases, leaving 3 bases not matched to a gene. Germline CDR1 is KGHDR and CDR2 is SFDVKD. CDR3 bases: TGTGCCACCAGTGATCCCGGACAGGGAGAGACCCAGTACTTC. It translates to CATSDPGQGETQYF.

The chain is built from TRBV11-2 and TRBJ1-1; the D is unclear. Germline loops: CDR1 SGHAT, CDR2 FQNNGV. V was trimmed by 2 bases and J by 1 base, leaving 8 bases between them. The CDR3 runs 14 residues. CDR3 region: CASSLNAGNTEAFF. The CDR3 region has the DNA TGTGCCAGCAGCTTAAACGCAGGGAACACTGAAGCTTTCTTT.

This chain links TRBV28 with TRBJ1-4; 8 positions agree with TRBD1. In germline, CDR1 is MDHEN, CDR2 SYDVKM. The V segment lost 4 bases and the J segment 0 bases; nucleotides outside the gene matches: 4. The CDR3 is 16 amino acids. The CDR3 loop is CASSSRGRATNEKLFF. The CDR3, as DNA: TGTGCCAGCAGTTCCAGGGGGCGGGCAACTAATGAAAAACTGTTTTTT.

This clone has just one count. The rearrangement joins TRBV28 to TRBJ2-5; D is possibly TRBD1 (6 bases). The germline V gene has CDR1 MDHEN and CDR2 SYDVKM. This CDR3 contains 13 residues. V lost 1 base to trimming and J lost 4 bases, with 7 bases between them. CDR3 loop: CASSLSGVETQYF. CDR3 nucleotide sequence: TGTGCCAGCAGTTTATCAGGGGTAGAGACCCAGTACTTC.

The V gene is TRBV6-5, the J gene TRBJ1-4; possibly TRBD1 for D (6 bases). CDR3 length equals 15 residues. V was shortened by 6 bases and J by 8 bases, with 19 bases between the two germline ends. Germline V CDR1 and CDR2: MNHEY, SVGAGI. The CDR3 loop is CASRTQPQGTEKLFF. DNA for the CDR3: TGTGCCAGCAGAACCCAGCCACAGGGTACGGAAAAACTGTTTTTT.

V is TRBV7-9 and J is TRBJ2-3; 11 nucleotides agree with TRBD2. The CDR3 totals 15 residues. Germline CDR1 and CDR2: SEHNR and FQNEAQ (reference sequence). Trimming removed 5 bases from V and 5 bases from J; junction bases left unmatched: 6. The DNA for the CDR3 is TGTGCCAGCAGCATTACTAGCGGGGGAGTAGATACGCAGTATTTT. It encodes CASSITSGGVDTQYF.